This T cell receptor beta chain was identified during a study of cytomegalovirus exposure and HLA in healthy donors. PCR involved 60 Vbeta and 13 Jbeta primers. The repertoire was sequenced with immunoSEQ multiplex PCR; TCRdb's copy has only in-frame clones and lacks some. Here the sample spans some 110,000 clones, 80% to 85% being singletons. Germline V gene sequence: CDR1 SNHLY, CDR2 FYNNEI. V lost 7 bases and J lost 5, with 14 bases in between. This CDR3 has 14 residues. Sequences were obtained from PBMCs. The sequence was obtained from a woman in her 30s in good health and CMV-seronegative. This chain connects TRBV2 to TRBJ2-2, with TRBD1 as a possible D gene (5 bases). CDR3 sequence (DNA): TGTGCCAGCAATAGTTACAGGTTAACCGGGGAGCTGTTTTTT. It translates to CASNSYRLTGELFF.